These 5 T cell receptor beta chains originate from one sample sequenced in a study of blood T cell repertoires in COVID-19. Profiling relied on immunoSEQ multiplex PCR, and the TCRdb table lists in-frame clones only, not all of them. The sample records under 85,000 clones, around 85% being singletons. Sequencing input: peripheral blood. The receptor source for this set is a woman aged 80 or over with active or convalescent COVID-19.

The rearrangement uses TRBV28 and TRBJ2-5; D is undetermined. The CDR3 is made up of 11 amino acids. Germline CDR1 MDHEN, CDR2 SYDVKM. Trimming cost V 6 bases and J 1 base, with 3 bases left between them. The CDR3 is CASRSQETQYF. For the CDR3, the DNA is TGTGCCAGCAGGAGCCAAGAGACCCAGTACTTC. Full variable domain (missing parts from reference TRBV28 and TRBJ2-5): DVKVTQSSRYLVKRTGEKVFLECVQDMDHENMFWYRQDPGLGLRLIYFSYDVKMKEKGDIPEGYSVSREKKERFSLILESASTNQTSMYLCASRSQETQYFGPGTRLLVL.

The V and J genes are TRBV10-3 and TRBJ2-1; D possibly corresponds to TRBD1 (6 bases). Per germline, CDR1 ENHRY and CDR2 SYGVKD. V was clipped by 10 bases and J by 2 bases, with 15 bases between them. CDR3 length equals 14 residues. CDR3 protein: CATALQGTYNEQFF. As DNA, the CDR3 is TGTGCCACCGCGCTTCAGGGGACCTACAATGAGCAGTTCTTC.

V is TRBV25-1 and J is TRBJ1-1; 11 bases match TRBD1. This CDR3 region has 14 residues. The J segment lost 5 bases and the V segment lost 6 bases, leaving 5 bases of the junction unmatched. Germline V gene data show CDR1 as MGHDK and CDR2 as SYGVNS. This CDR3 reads CASSLGTGGTEAFF. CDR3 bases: TGTGCCAGCAGCCTCGGGACAGGGGGTACTGAAGCTTTCTTT.

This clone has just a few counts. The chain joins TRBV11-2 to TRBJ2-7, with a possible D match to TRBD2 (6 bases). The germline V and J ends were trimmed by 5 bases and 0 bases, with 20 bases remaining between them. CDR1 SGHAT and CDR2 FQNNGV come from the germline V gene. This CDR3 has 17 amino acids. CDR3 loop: CASSPTAGPLSSYEQYF. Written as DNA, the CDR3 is TGTGCCAGCAGCCCCACCGCGGGGCCCCTAAGCTCCTACGAGCAGTACTTC.

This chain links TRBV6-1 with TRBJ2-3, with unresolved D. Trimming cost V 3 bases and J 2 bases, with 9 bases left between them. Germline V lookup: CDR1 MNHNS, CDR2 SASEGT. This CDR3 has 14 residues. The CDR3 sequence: CASSEASFTDTQYF. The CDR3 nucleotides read TGTGCCAGCAGTGAGGCATCCTTCACAGATACGCAGTATTTT.